The clone carrying this T cell receptor beta chain came up once. This entry is derived from a study of cytomegalovirus exposure and HLA in healthy donors. Across the study: Findings of an earlier analysis included some 110 million unique TCR beta sequences from 200 million or so T cells. Within an early data release were around 87 million unique TCRs drawn from HLA-typed donors.

V was clipped by 7 bases and J by 5 bases; unmatched bases: 4. The CDR3 runs to 13 residues. The germline V gene has CDR1 SEHNR and CDR2 FQNEAQ (reference sequence). The PCR was carried out with 60 Vbeta primers and 13 Jbeta primers. TCRdb keeps only in-frame clones here, not all; method: immunoSEQ multiplex PCR. The data contain 190,000 or so clones, over 80% of them seen just once; the ten biggest clones take up around 1.7%. This TCR was recovered from a man over 45 in good health and CMV-seronegative. The sample consisted of PBMCs. The V call is TRBV7-9, the J call TRBJ1-4, with 7 bases aligning to TRBD1. The CDR3 nucleotides are TGTGCCAGCACCGGGACAGCAAATGAAAAACTGTTTTTT. This encodes CASTGTANEKLFF.